This is a list of T cell receptor beta chains from one sample in a study of T cell clonotyping in hematopoietic cell transplantation. TCRdb's table, derived via immunoSEQ multiplex PCR, lists solely in-frame clones and lacks some. There are more than 6,500 clones in the sample; around 94% occur only once, and 1.3% lies in the top ten. This specimen was peripheral blood mononuclear cells, taken 30 days after allogeneic stem cell transplant. The receptors were gathered from a male patient in his sixties who had an allogeneic stem cell transplant from an unrelated donor, so T cells may come from the graft donor. Some clones in this sample may be carry-over from other donors' samples. Both conserved end residues are part of each CDR3. D genes are given only for firm matches. Rows give clone size only sometimes, using once, few, many, or a class for an expanded clone.

V	J	D	size	CDR3	DNA
TRBV4-3	TRBJ2-1	TRBD2	-	CASSHEASGEDYNEQFF	TGCGCCAGCAGCCATGAGGCTAGCGGGGAAGATTACAATGAGCAGTTCTTC
TRBV9	TRBJ2-7	TRBD1	-	CASSAGQEPSYEQYF	TGTGCCAGCAGCGCAGGACAGGAGCCCTCCTACGAGCAGTACTTC
TRBV5-1	TRBJ2-7	-	once	CASTTSAGAPREQYF	TGCGCCAGCACCACCTCGGCGGGGGCCCCTCGCGAGCAGTACTTC
TRBV19	TRBJ2-3	-	once	CASTRRGGGKDTQYF	TGTGCCAGTACTCGCAGGGGAGGGGGCAAAGATACGCAGTATTTT
TRBV7-3	TRBJ1-5	-	-	CASSPGPNRPQHF	TGTGCCAGCAGTCCCGGTCCTAATCGGCCCCAGCATTTT
TRBV4-1	TRBJ2-7	-	-	CASSQDWGTESYEQYF	TGCGCCAGCAGCCAAGATTGGGGGACGGAGTCCTACGAGCAGTACTTC
TRBV6-4	TRBJ2-1	TRBD1	-	CASTNGTGSYNEQFF	TGTGCCAGCACAAATGGGACAGGTTCCTACAATGAGCAGTTCTTC
TRBV19	TRBJ1-1	TRBD1	-	CASRRTGGTEAFF	TGTGCCAGTAGGAGGACAGGGGGAACTGAAGCTTTCTTT
TRBV4-1	TRBJ2-5	-	-	CASSQIGTYQETQYF	TGCGCCAGCAGCCAAATCGGGACTTACCAAGAGACCCAGTACTTC
TRBV28	TRBJ1-3	-	-	CASSLGGGGNTIYF	TGTGCCAGCAGTTTAGGGGGAGGCGGAAACACCATATATTTT
TRBV9	TRBJ2-3	-	-	CASSVEGLGTDTQYF	TGTGCCAGCAGCGTAGAAGGGTTGGGCACAGATACGCAGTATTTT
TRBV29-1	TRBJ1-4	-	-	CSVLARGEKLFF	TGCAGCGTTTTGGCGAGGGGCGAAAAACTGTTTTTT
TRBV14	TRBJ2-2	-	-	CASSPEGAYTGELFF	TGTGCCAGCAGCCCGGAGGGGGCGTACACCGGGGAGCTGTTTTTT
TRBV7-2	TRBJ2-3	-	-	CASSLGQGRNTQYF	TGTGCCAGCAGCCTTGGGCAGGGAAGGAATACGCAGTATTTT
TRBV5-6	TRBJ1-1	TRBD1	-	CASTDLGQGGDTEAFF	TGTGCCAGCACCGACCTGGGACAGGGGGGTGACACTGAAGCTTTCTTT
TRBV29-1	TRBJ1-5	-	-	CSVAGLDQPQHF	TGCAGCGTTGCAGGGCTGGATCAGCCCCAGCATTTT
TRBV4-1	TRBJ2-1	TRBD2	once	CASRRGLAGDNEQFF	TGCGCCAGCAGACGGGGACTAGCGGGTGACAATGAGCAGTTCTTC
TRBV19	TRBJ1-4	-	-	CASKGGINEKLFF	TGTGCCAGTAAGGGCGGTATTAATGAAAAACTGTTTTTT
TRBV19	TRBJ1-2	TRBD1	-	CASSLRDRGRERGGYTF	TGTGCCAGTAGCCTCCGCGACAGGGGACGTGAGAGGGGAGGCTACACCTTC
TRBV4-1	TRBJ2-1	-	-	CASSRTSRPNEQFF	TGCGCCAGCAGCCGAACTAGTAGGCCCAATGAGCAGTTCTTC
TRBV4-1	TRBJ2-1	-	-	CASSPRSVAGTVNNEQFF	TGCGCCAGCAGCCCAAGATCTGTGGCGGGGACAGTTAACAATGAGCAGTTCTTC
TRBV7-2	TRBJ1-2	-	-	CASSVISYGYTF	TGTGCCAGCAGCGTCATAAGCTATGGCTACACCTTC
TRBV27	TRBJ2-1	TRBD2	-	CASSSRGGSYNEQFF	TGTGCCAGCAGTTCGCGTGGCGGGAGCTACAATGAGCAGTTCTTC
TRBV6-1	TRBJ2-1	TRBD2	once	CASSATSGRGNEQFF	TGTGCCAGCAGTGCAACTAGCGGGAGGGGCAATGAGCAGTTCTTC
TRBV27	TRBJ1-1	TRBD1	-	CASRNRGFTEAFF	TGTGCCAGCAGAAACAGGGGCTTCACTGAAGCTTTCTTT
TRBV11-3	TRBJ1-1	-	-	CASSPGGHTEAFF	TGTGCCAGCAGCCCCGGGGGTCACACTGAAGCTTTCTTT
TRBV7-9	TRBJ2-3	-	-	CASHSTDTQYF	TGTGCCAGTCATAGCACAGATACGCAGTATTTT
TRBV4-2	TRBJ2-2	-	-	CASSRHLSNTGELFF	TGTGCCAGCAGCAGGCACCTATCGAACACCGGGGAGCTGTTTTTT
TRBV9	TRBJ2-1	TRBD2	few	CASSVGGSSGNEQFF	TGTGCCAGCAGCGTAGGCGGGAGCTCTGGGAATGAGCAGTTCTTC
TRBV7-9	TRBJ1-3	-	-	CASSLASLSGNTIYF	TGTGCCAGCAGCTTAGCTTCCCTCTCTGGAAACACCATATATTTT
TRBV5-1	TRBJ1-1	-	-	CASSLEVKMNTEAFF	TGCGCCAGCAGCTTGGAGGTCAAGATGAACACTGAAGCTTTTTTT
TRBV23-1	TRBJ2-3	TRBD1	-	CASSQSEGAGQGITDTQYF	TGCGCCAGCAGTCAATCGGAGGGAGCGGGACAGGGGATCACAGATACGCAGTATTTT
TRBV6-5	TRBJ1-2	TRBD1	-	CASSGTGVRGYTF	TGTGCCAGCAGTGGGACAGGGGTTCGCGGCTACACCTTC
TRBV19	TRBJ1-1	TRBD1	-	CASAEGQSNTEAFF	TGTGCCAGCGCAGAGGGACAGTCGAACACTGAAGCTTTCTTT
TRBV19	TRBJ1-5	-	-	CASTGKDIRLNQPQHF	TGTGCCAGTACTGGCAAGGACATTCGGCTCAATCAGCCCCAGCATTTT
TRBV7-9	TRBJ2-1	-	-	CASSKTNPRAYNEQFF	TGTGCCAGCAGCAAGACTAACCCTCGGGCCTACAATGAGCAGTTCTTC
TRBV2	TRBJ1-3	-	-	CASSEGRNTIYF	TGTGCCAGCAGTGAGGGGCGGAACACCATATATTTT
TRBV19	TRBJ2-7	-	-	CASRQKGDEQYF	TGTGCCAGTAGACAAAAGGGAGACGAGCAGTACTTC
TRBV7-2	TRBJ1-1	-	-	CASSLVVAGTTEAFF	TGTGCCAGCAGCTTAGTCGTTGCGGGAACCACTGAAGCTTTCTTT
TRBV28	TRBJ1-1	-	-	CASSSAREMNTEAFF	TGTGCCAGCAGTTCCGCCCGGGAGATGAACACTGAAGCTTTCTTT
TRBV28	TRBJ1-4	-	-	CASSSRAVNEKLFF	TGTGCCAGCAGTTCGAGGGCCGTTAATGAAAAACTGTTTTTT
TRBV7-2	TRBJ2-2	-	-	CASSSYGTGELFF	TGTGCCAGCAGCAGCTACGGCACCGGGGAGCTGTTTTTT
TRBV27	TRBJ1-2	TRBD1	once	CASNPTGGFDGYTF	TGTGCCAGCAACCCGACAGGGGGGTTTGATGGCTACACCTTC
TRBV19	TRBJ1-5	-	-	CASSISVGSNQPQHF	TGTGCCAGTAGTATTAGTGTAGGGAGCAATCAGCCCCAGCATTTT
TRBV5-1	TRBJ1-5	-	-	CASSSGDVNQPQHF	TGCGCCAGCAGCTCTGGAGATGTTAATCAGCCCCAGCATTTT
TRBV29-1	TRBJ1-1	-	-	CSVLGQMNTEAFF	TGCAGCGTTCTTGGGCAGATGAACACTGAAGCTTTCTTT